The rows below give T cell receptor beta chains drawn from one sample of a study of tumor-infiltrating lymphocytes in localized non-small cell lung cancer. Sequencing was performed with immunoSEQ multiplex PCR; in TCRdb, only in-frame clones are kept and a portion is missing. The repertoire holds 8,000 to 9,500 clones, with around three quarters as singletons. The sample consisted of lung tumor tissue. These receptors originate from a human donor with non-small cell lung cancer. CDR3s include the opening cysteine and the closing phenylalanine or tryptophan. D genes are given only for firm matches. Clone size appears in some rows only: once, few, many, or a class for an expanded clone.

D,J,V,size,DNA,CDR3
.,TRBJ2-1,TRBV7-3,once,TGTGCCAGCAGCTTAGGAAACACCCACAATGAGCAGTTCTTC,CASSLGNTHNEQFF
TRBD2,TRBJ2-7,TRBV28,.,TGTGCCAGCAGAGAACCGGGACTAGGGATTTACGAGCAGTACTTC,CASREPGLGIYEQYF
TRBD1,TRBJ1-2,TRBV6-1,.,TGTGCCAGCATGGAGGGGGCAAATGGCTACACCTTC,CASMEGANGYTF
TRBD1,TRBJ1-1,TRBV11-2,.,TGTGCCAGCAGCCCTACGGGGGGGACAGTGCAAGCTTTCTTT,CASSPTGGTVQAFF
TRBD1,TRBJ2-7,TRBV10-3,.,TGTGCCATCAGTGATCAGGGGGCCTACGAGCAGTACTTC,CAISDQGAYEQYF
TRBD2,TRBJ2-1,TRBV4-2,.,TGTGCCAGCAGCCAAGATCACGGTGGCGGGAGAGTAGATGAGCAGTTCTTC,CASSQDHGGGRVDEQFF
TRBD1,TRBJ1-5,TRBV2,.,TGTGCCAGCGTCCGAGACAGGGGCAATCAGCCCCAGCATTTT,CASVRDRGNQPQHF
TRBD1,TRBJ1-5,TRBV7-2,few,TGTGCCAGCAGCTTAAGGGGGACAGACTATCAGCCCCAGCATTTT,CASSLRGTDYQPQHF
TRBD2,TRBJ2-7,TRBV27,.,TGTGCCAGCAGTTTGAGTCGGGAGGCCTACGAGCAGTACTTC,CASSLSREAYEQYF
.,TRBJ1-2,TRBV21-1,few,TGTGCCAGCCAAAGAGAGGGGACTTATGGCTACACCTTC,CASQREGTYGYTF
.,TRBJ1-5,TRBV2,.,TGTGCCAGCATCGACACCAACTCTCATCAGCCCCAGCATTTT,CASIDTNSHQPQHF
.,TRBJ1-2,TRBV30,few,TGTGCCTGGACCATGTACGGGGCGAGCTATGGCTACACCTTC,CAWTMYGASYGYTF
.,TRBJ1-5,TRBV18,.,TGTGCCAGCTCACCTGGTGGGGCCGGCAATCAGCCCCAGCATTTT,CASSPGGAGNQPQHF
.,TRBJ2-7,TRBV29-1,.,TGCAGCGTGTCGTCGCTCGACGAGCAGTACTTC,CSVSSLDEQYF
.,TRBJ2-4,TRBV7-9,.,TGTGCCAGCAGCTTGGGCGGGACTTGGAACATTCAGTACTTC,CASSLGGTWNIQYF
.,TRBJ1-5,TRBV5-1,.,TGCGCCAGCAGCTTGTCTGTCGATCAGCCCCAGCATTTT,CASSLSVDQPQHF
.,TRBJ2-7,TRBV6-6,few,TGTGCCAGCAGCCCCCCCAGAGGGGCCCTCTCCGAGCAGTACTTC,CASSPPRGALSEQYF
.,TRBJ1-1,TRBV29-1,.,TGCAGCGGCAGTGGGGGTTGGGGAATGAACACTGAAGCTTTCTTT,CSGSGGWGMNTEAFF
TRBD1,TRBJ1-2,TRBV7-9,.,TGTGCCAGCAGCTTAACAGGGGTGGATCGGTATGGCTACACCTTC,CASSLTGVDRYGYTF
TRBD2,TRBJ2-3,TRBV6-1,.,TGTGCCAGCAGTGCGGGAGGGCCGAGGAATACGCAGTATTTT,CASSAGGPRNTQYF
.,TRBJ2-5,TRBV6-5,.,TGTGCCAGCAGCGGGGGTAGGGAGACCCAGTACTTC,CASSGGRETQYF
.,TRBJ1-5,TRBV10-3,.,TGTGCCATCAGCGGGGGACACGGCGGGGCCCAGCATTTT,CAISGGHGGAQHF
.,TRBJ1-5,TRBV9,.,TGTGCCAGCAGCGTAGGAGGGGGACCTTCTCAGCCCCAGCATTTT,CASSVGGGPSQPQHF
.,TRBJ1-1,TRBV6-5,.,TGTGCCAGCAGTTCGGGTACGACACCGGGAAAAGCTTTCTTT,CASSSGTTPGKAFF
TRBD2,TRBJ2-1,TRBV5-1,once,TGCGCCAGCAGCACCGGGACTAGCGGGAGCAATGAGCAGTTCTTC,CASSTGTSGSNEQFF
.,TRBJ1-5,TRBV7-2,.,TGTGCCAGCAGCTCGACAGACTGGCAGCCCCAGCATTTT,CASSSTDWQPQHF
.,TRBJ1-2,TRBV5-5,.,TGTGCCAGCAGCCCCTTTCCGAGGGATAACAATGGCTACACCTTC,CASSPFPRDNNGYTF
.,TRBJ1-1,TRBV6-6,.,TGTGCCAGCAGCTGGGAGGGGAGCGGCACTGAAGCTTTCTTT,CASSWEGSGTEAFF
.,TRBJ1-1,TRBV27,.,TGTGCCAGCAGTAGGGTTGGGGCCCTCAACACTGAAGCTTTCTTT,CASSRVGALNTEAFF
.,TRBJ1-4,TRBV9,.,TGTGCCAGCAGCGTAGGTCAGGGGGAAAAACTGTTTTTT,CASSVGQGEKLFF
TRBD1,TRBJ1-4,TRBV6-5,once,TGTGCCAGCAGGCCACCCCGGCAGGGGGGTGAAAAACTGTTTTTT,CASRPPRQGGEKLFF
TRBD1,TRBJ1-5,TRBV7-2,.,TGTGCCAGCAGCTTACGGACAGGATTTAGCAATCAGCCCCAGCATTTT,CASSLRTGFSNQPQHF
.,TRBJ1-1,TRBV21-1,.,TGTGCCAGCAGTTTCAGGGAAGTAATTGCTGAAGCTTTCTTT,CASSFREVIAEAFF
.,TRBJ1-1,TRBV4-1,.,TGCGCCAGCAGCCAGTCCGGACAGAGGAACACTGAAGCTTTCTTT,CASSQSGQRNTEAFF
TRBD1,TRBJ2-3,TRBV18,.,TGTGCCAGCTCAGCGGGACAGGGCCACACAGATACGCAGTATTTT,CASSAGQGHTDTQYF
.,TRBJ2-1,TRBV19,once,TGTGCCAGTAGTATAGTAGTGACGGGCAATGAGCAGTTCTTC,CASSIVVTGNEQFF
TRBD1,TRBJ1-1,TRBV5-5,.,TGTGCCAGCAGCTTTGGACAGGGAGACACTGAAGCTTTCTTT,CASSFGQGDTEAFF
.,TRBJ2-5,TRBV5-6,few,TGTGCCAGCAGCCTTCCCCGGGCGTGGCGAGGGGTCCAAGAGACCCAGTACTTC,CASSLPRAWRGVQETQYF
.,TRBJ1-1,TRBV7-9,.,TGTGCCAGCAGCCCCACGGCAACTCCTGAAGCTTTCTTT,CASSPTATPEAFF
.,TRBJ2-3,TRBV29-1,.,TGCAGCGTGCTCACCCCGACAGATACGCAGTATTTT,CSVLTPTDTQYF
.,TRBJ2-7,TRBV27,few,TGTGCCAGCAGCACGGAGGGCCCTTTAAAGCAGTACTTC,CASSTEGPLKQYF
TRBD2,TRBJ2-7,TRBV11-3,.,TGTGCCAGCAGCTCCCCTCCTCTCTTAGGGACTAGCGGGGACTACGAGCAGTACTTC,CASSSPPLLGTSGDYEQYF
.,TRBJ2-1,TRBV10-3,.,TGTGCCATCAGAGGAGACTTAGACCCCTACAATGAGCAGTTCTTC,CAIRGDLDPYNEQFF
TRBD1,TRBJ2-1,TRBV11-3,.,TGTGCCAGCAGCTCCTCCGGGACAGGGGGCCGCGCTGAGCAGTTCTTC,CASSSSGTGGRAEQFF
.,TRBJ2-7,TRBV6-5,once,TGTGCCAGCAGTTCCCCAGGGAACGGCGAGCAGTACTTC,CASSSPGNGEQYF
.,TRBJ1-5,TRBV7-8,.,TGTGCCAGCAGCTTATCAGGGGAACAGCCCCAGCATTTT,CASSLSGEQPQHF
.,TRBJ1-1,TRBV19,.,TGTGCCAGTAGTATAGAGGGTTTGGGGGGCACTGAAGCTTTCTTT,CASSIEGLGGTEAFF
TRBD2,TRBJ2-3,TRBV19,.,TGTGCCAGTAGTTTGATATCCACGACTAGCGGGGCAAGGAATACGCAGTATTTT,CASSLISTTSGARNTQYF
.,TRBJ2-3,TRBV29-1,.,TGCAGCGCCCGGAGAGGGATAGGCACAGATACGCAGTATTTT,CSARRGIGTDTQYF
.,TRBJ1-3,TRBV5-4,.,TGTGCCAGCAGCTTGCAAGGCTCTGGAAACACCATATATTTT,CASSLQGSGNTIYF
.,TRBJ2-1,TRBV9,once,TGTGCCAGCAGCGTAGGGAGGTACCCCCGGGGGAATGAGCAGTTCTTC,CASSVGRYPRGNEQFF
.,TRBJ1-1,TRBV9,.,TGTGCCAGCAGCGTTTTTCGGGATTTGAACACTGAAGCTTTCTTT,CASSVFRDLNTEAFF
.,TRBJ1-3,TRBV7-6,.,TGTGCCAGCAGCGCCCGGGGCAGCAACTCTGGAAACACCATATATTTT,CASSARGSNSGNTIYF
TRBD1,TRBJ1-1,TRBV19,.,TGTGCCAGTAGGACAGGGGGCGAGGCGAACACTGAAGCTTTCTTT,CASRTGGEANTEAFF
.,TRBJ2-1,TRBV7-2,.,TGTGCCAGCACCAACTCGGACTATCGCAGAAATGAGCAGTTCTTC,CASTNSDYRRNEQFF
.,TRBJ2-3,TRBV18,.,TGTGCCAGCTCACCCTGGGCTGGGTATGGCACAGATACGCAGTATTTT,CASSPWAGYGTDTQYF
.,TRBJ2-5,TRBV7-2,.,TGTGCCAGCAGCTTAGCAGTAGGGGAGACCCAGTACTTC,CASSLAVGETQYF
TRBD2,TRBJ2-7,TRBV29-1,.,TGCAGCGTTGTCCGTACACCAGGACTAGCGGGATACGAGCAGTACTTC,CSVVRTPGLAGYEQYF
TRBD2,TRBJ2-7,TRBV4-3,.,TGCGCCAGCAGCCAAGATTCGACTAGCGGGATTCAGTACTTC,CASSQDSTSGIQYF
.,TRBJ2-7,TRBV7-9,.,TGTGCCAGCAGCTTAGCGCAGGAACCTCGGTACTTC,CASSLAQEPRYF